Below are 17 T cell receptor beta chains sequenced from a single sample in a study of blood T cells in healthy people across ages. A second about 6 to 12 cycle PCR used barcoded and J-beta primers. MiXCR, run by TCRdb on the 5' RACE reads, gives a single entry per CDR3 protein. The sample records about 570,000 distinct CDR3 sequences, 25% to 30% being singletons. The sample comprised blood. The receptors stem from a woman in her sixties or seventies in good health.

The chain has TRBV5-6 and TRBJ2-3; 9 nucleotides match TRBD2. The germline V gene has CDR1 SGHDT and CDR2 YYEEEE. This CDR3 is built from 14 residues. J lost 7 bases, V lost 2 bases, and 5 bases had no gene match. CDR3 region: CASSFGTSSNTQYF. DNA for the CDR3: TGTGCCAGCAGCTTCGGGACTAGCTCCAATACGCAGTATTTT.

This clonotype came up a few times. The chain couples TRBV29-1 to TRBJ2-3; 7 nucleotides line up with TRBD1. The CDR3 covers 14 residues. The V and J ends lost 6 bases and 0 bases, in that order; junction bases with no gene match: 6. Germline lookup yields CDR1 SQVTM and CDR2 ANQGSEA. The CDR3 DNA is TGCAGCGTGCACAGGGGAATTAGCACAGATACGCAGTATTTT. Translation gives CSVHRGISTDTQYF.

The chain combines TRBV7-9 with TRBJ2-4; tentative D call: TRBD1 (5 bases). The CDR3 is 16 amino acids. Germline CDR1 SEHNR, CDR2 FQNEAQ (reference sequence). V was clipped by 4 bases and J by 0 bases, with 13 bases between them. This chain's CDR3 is CASSSDIPIAKNIQYF. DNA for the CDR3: TGTGCCAGCAGCTCGGACATCCCAATAGCCAAAAACATTCAGTACTTC.

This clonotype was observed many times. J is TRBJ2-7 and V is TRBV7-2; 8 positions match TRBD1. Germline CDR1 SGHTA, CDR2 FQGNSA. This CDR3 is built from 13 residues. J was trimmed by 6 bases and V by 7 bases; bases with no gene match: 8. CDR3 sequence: CASTTGGPGEQYF. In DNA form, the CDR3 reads TGTGCCAGCACCACAGGGGGACCTGGCGAGCAGTACTTC.

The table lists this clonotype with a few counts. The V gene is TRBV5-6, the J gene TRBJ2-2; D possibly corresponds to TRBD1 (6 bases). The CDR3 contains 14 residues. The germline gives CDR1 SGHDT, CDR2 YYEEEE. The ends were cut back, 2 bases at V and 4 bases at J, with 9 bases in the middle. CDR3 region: CASSFRRGTGELFF. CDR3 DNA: TGTGCCAGCAGCTTCCGCAGGGGCACCGGGGAGCTGTTTTTT.

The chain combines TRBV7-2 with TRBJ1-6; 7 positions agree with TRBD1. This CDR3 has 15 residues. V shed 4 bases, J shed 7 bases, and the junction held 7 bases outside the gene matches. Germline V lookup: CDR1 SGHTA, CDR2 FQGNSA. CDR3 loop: CASSSRGPSNSPLHF. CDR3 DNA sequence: TGTGCCAGCAGCTCAAGGGGGCCCTCAAATTCACCCCTCCACTTT.

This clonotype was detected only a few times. The CDR3 sequence is CSVVDRVGETQYF. The CDR3, as DNA: TGCAGCGTCGTTGACAGGGTTGGGGAGACCCAGTACTTC. The V call is TRBV29-1, the J call TRBJ2-5; 7 bases agree with TRBD1. Trimming cost V 6 bases and J 5 bases; bases outside gene matches: 9. Germline V lookup: CDR1 SQVTM, CDR2 ANQGSEA. The CDR3 contains 13 residues.

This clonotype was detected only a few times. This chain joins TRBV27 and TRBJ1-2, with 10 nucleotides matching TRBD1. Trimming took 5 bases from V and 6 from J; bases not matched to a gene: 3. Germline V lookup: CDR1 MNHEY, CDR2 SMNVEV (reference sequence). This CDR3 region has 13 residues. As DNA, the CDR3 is TGTGCCAGCAGTCGACAGGGGGCTCATGGCTACACCTTC. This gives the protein CASSRQGAHGYTF.

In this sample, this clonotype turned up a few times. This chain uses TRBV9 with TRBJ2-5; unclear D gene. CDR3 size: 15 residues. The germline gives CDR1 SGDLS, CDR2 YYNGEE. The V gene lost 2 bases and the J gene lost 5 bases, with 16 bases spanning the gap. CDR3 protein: CASSVDPEPRETQYF. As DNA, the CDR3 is TGTGCCAGCAGCGTGGACCCTGAGCCGCGGGAGACCCAGTACTTC.

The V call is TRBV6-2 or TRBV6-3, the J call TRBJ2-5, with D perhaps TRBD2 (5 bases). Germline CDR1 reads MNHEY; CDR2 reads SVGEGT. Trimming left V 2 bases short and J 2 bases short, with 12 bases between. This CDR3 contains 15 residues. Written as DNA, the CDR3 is TGTGCCAGCAGTTACCTGGAGAGGGAACAAGAGACCCAGTACTTC. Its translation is CASSYLEREQETQYF.

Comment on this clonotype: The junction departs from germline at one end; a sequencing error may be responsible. CDR3 region: CSIRAVGGNPIYF. CDR3 in DNA: TGCAGCATCAGGGCCGTGGGAGGAAACCCCATATATTTT. The chain couples TRBV29-1 to TRBJ1-3, with a tentative D call TRBD1 (5 bases). Germline V CDR1 and CDR2: SQVTM, ANQGSEA. The CDR3 is 13 residues long.

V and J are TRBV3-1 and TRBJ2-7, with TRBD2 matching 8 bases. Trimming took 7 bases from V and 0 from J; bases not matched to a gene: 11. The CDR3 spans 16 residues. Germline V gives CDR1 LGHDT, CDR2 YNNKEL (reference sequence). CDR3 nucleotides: TGTGCCAGCACTCTAGAGGGACTAGGACTCTCCTACGAGCAGTACTTC. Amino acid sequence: CASTLEGLGLSYEQYF.

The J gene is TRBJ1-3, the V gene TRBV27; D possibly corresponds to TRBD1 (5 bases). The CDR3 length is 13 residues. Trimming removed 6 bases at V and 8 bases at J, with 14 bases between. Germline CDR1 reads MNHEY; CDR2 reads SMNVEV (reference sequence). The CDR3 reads CASSPGGLDTIYF. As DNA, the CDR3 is TGTGCCAGCAGCCCCGGGGGTCTGGACACCATATATTTT.

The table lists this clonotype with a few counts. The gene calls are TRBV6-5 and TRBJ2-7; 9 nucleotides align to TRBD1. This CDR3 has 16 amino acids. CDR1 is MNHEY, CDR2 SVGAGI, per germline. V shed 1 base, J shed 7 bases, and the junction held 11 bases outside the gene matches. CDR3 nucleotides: TGTGCCAGCAGTTACTACGGGGACAGGGAATCTGGGGAGCAGTACTTC. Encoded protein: CASSYYGDRESGEQYF.

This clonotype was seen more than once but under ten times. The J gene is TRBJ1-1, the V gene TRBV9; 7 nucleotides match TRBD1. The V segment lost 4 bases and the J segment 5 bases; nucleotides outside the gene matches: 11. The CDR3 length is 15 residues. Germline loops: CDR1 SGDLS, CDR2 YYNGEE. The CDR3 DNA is TGTGCCAGCAGCCCTCGACAGGGCCTCCCAACTGAAGCTTTCTTT. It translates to CASSPRQGLPTEAFF.

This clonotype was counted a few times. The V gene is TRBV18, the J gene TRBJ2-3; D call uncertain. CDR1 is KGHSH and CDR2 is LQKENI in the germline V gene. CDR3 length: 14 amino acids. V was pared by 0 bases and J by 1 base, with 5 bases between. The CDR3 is CASSPPQGTDTQYF. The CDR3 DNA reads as TGTGCCAGCTCACCACCCCAGGGCACAGATACGCAGTATTTT.

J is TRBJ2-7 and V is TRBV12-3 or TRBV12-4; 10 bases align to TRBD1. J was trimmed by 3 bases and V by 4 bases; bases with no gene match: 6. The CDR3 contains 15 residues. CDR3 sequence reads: CASSSPGQGLYEQYF. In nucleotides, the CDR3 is TGTGCCAGCAGTTCTCCGGGACAGGGGCTCTACGAGCAGTACTTC.